These T cell receptor beta chains were read from a single sample in a study of T-cell memory formation after mild COVID-19. TCRdb redid the calling of the 5' RACE reads with MiXCR, one entry per CDR3 protein. Here the sample spans around 200,000 distinct CDR3 sequences, under 20% being singletons. The sequencing input was PBMCs or a T cell subset sorted from them (not recorded which). All receptors derive from an adult woman who had mild COVID-19 (a few samples of this study predate the infection). Cell type and time point are not known. CDR3s include the opening cysteine and the closing phenylalanine or tryptophan. D genes are given only for firm matches. Some rows mark clone size as missing; the rest say once, few, many or name a class of expanded clone.

v_call,d_call,clone_size,j_call,cdr3_nt,cdr3_aa
TRBV10-3,-,many,TRBJ2-1,TGTGCCATCAAAGGGGACTCAGCCTACAATGAGCAGTTCTTC,CAIKGDSAYNEQFF
TRBV4-3,TRBD2,-,TRBJ2-7,TGCGCCAGCAGCCAAGCGCGAGCGGGAGTTTACGAGCAGTACTTC,CASSQARAGVYEQYF
TRBV5-1,TRBD1,few,TRBJ1-1,TGCGCCAGCAGCTTAGCTCTCACAGGGGTAACTGAAGCTTTCTTT,CASSLALTGVTEAFF
TRBV7-2,TRBD1,few,TRBJ2-4,TGTGCCAGCAGCTTAGCGTGGGACAGGGTTTTAAACATTCAGTACTTC,CASSLAWDRVLNIQYF
TRBV18,-,few,TRBJ2-7,TGTGCCAGCTCAATGAAAGGGGTCGAGCAGTACTTC,CASSMKGVEQYF
TRBV14,-,-,TRBJ2-2,TGTGCCAGCAGCCAAGGCTTTCCCGGGGAGCTGTTTTTT,CASSQGFPGELFF
TRBV29-1,TRBD1,few,TRBJ1-1,TGCAGCGTCGCCGGGACAGGCGGTTCTGAAGCTTTCTTT,CSVAGTGGSEAFF
TRBV18,-,many,TRBJ2-7,TGTGCCAGCTCACTCTTTTCAGGCACGAGCTCCTACGAGCAGTACTTC,CASSLFSGTSSYEQYF
TRBV12-3/TRBV12-4,-,many,TRBJ1-1,TGTGCCAGCAATTTTGGACGGTTGAACACTGAAGCTTTCTTT,CASNFGRLNTEAFF
TRBV7-9,TRBD1,few,TRBJ1-6,TGTGCCAGCAGCTTAGCGCTGGAACAGGGGGTGATACCCCTCCACTTT,CASSLALEQGVIPLHF
TRBV25-1,-,few,TRBJ2-2,TGTGCCAGCAGCTTTAGTACAGTGAACACCGGGGAGCTGTTTTTT,CASSFSTVNTGELFF
TRBV10-3,-,-,TRBJ2-3,TGTGCCGCGGAGGACAGTATTACAAGCACAGATACGCAGTATTTT,CAAEDSITSTDTQYF
TRBV5-6,TRBD1,-,TRBJ1-3,TGTGCCAGCAGCTTCCAGGGGGATACTGGAAACACCATATATTTT,CASSFQGDTGNTIYF
TRBV20-1,TRBD2,-,TRBJ2-2,TGCAGTGCTCACACTAGCGGGGCTCACAACGGGGAGCTGTTTTTT,CSAHTSGAHNGELFF
TRBV27,-,many,TRBJ2-7,TGTGCCAGCAGCCGCTCGCGTTCCGGGACACCCTACGAGCAGTACTTC,CASSRSRSGTPYEQYF
TRBV4-1,-,-,TRBJ1-2,TGCGCCAGCAGCCAAGTAACTGACACCCTCTATGGCTACACCTTC,CASSQVTDTLYGYTF
TRBV4-3,TRBD1,few,TRBJ2-7,TGCGCCAGCGCGGCCGAACAGGGGTTCTCCTACGAGCAGTACTTC,CASAAEQGFSYEQYF
TRBV3-1,-,many,TRBJ2-7,TGCGCCAGCAGCCATAGCTCCTACGAGCAGTACTTC,CASSHSSYEQYF
TRBV5-1,-,few,TRBJ1-1,TGCGCCAGCAGCTTTACCACAGGGAACACTGAAGCTTTCTTT,CASSFTTGNTEAFF
TRBV4-1,TRBD2,-,TRBJ2-2,TGCGCCAGCAGGCGGCTAGCGGGAGAAAACACCGGGGAGCTGTTTTTT,CASRRLAGENTGELFF
TRBV3-1,TRBD1,-,TRBJ2-5,TGTGCCAGCAGACACAGACAGGGGGCGAAGGAGACCCAGTACTTC,CASRHRQGAKETQYF
TRBV7-2,TRBD2,-,TRBJ2-1,TGTGCCAGCAGCTCCTCTAGCGGGACCTCCTACAATGAGCAGTTCTTC,CASSSSSGTSYNEQFF
TRBV5-1,TRBD1,few,TRBJ1-4,TGCGCCAGCAGCTCGGGACAGGCCCTAGAAAAACTGTTTTTT,CASSSGQALEKLFF
TRBV7-9,-,few,TRBJ2-2,TGTGCCAGCAGCTCCCTAGGTGCTGGCACCGGGGAGCTGTTTTTT,CASSSLGAGTGELFF
TRBV9,-,few,TRBJ1-1,TGTGCCAGCAGCGGTAGCCCCCGGGAACCTGAAGCTTTCTTT,CASSGSPREPEAFF
TRBV12-3/TRBV12-4,-,many,TRBJ2-5,TGTGCCAGCAGTTTAGGACTGAAAGAGACCCAGTACTTC,CASSLGLKETQYF
TRBV11-2,TRBD1,few,TRBJ2-3,TGTGCCAGCAGCTTCGGACAGGCCGTTTCGACAGATACGCAGTATTTT,CASSFGQAVSTDTQYF
TRBV7-2,-,few,TRBJ2-3,TGTGCCAGCAGCTTTAATCGTGATACGCAGTATTTT,CASSFNRDTQYF
TRBV6-1,-,few,TRBJ1-5,TGTGCCAGCAGTGAAGTCCAGCCCCAGCATTTT,CASSEVQPQHF
TRBV29-1,-,-,TRBJ2-7,TGCAGCGTTACTCTAGTCGAAGGGTTCTACGAGCAGTACTTC,CSVTLVEGFYEQYF
TRBV3-1,-,-,TRBJ2-2,TGTGCCAGCAGTCCTGGGACGCGACTCACCGGGGAGCTGTTTTTT,CASSPGTRLTGELFF
TRBV18,-,-,TRBJ1-1,TGTGCCAGCTCACCAACACAGGGGAACACTGAAGCTTTCTTT,CASSPTQGNTEAFF
TRBV5-6,-,-,TRBJ2-7,TGTGCCAGCAGCTTGGGACTGAGGGCCCTCTCCTACGAGCAGTACTTC,CASSLGLRALSYEQYF
TRBV7-7,TRBD1,-,TRBJ2-2,TGTGCTAGCAGCCCCCCGGGACAGGGTGCCACCGGGGAGCTGTTTTTT,CASSPPGQGATGELFF
TRBV7-3,-,-,TRBJ1-2,TGTGCCAGCAGCTTAACTCGGGAAGATGGCTACACCTTC,CASSLTREDGYTF
TRBV5-1,TRBD2,-,TRBJ2-7,TGCGCCAGCAGCCTAAGGACTAGAGACGAGCAGTACTTC,CASSLRTRDEQYF
TRBV6-5,-,few,TRBJ2-4,TGTGCCAGCAGCTATACAGGGTCACTAGCCAAAAACATTCAGTACTTC,CASSYTGSLAKNIQYF
TRBV7-6,TRBD2,-,TRBJ2-1,TGTGCCAGCAGCTTAGGCCTGAGCGGGAGGGCCAATGAGCAGTTCTTC,CASSLGLSGRANEQFF
TRBV4-3,-,few,TRBJ2-7,TGCGCCAGCAGCCAAGACCTGCTTAGCTCCTACGAGCAGTACTTC,CASSQDLLSSYEQYF
TRBV14,-,few,TRBJ1-2,TGTGCCAGCAGCCAAGTTTTGCACTATGGCTACACCTTC,CASSQVLHYGYTF
TRBV27,TRBD1,-,TRBJ2-7,TGTGCCAGCAGTTTCTACTCTGCCGGGACAGGGGTCTACGAGCAGTACTTC,CASSFYSAGTGVYEQYF
TRBV12-3/TRBV12-4,TRBD1,-,TRBJ2-1,TGTGCCAGCAGTGCCCTTGGGGAGAGGGGGCGGTTGTACAATGAGCAGTTCTTC,CASSALGERGRLYNEQFF
TRBV6-5,TRBD1,few,TRBJ2-1,TGTGCCAGCAGTATGGACAGGGTCCGGGATGAGCAGTTCTTC,CASSMDRVRDEQFF
TRBV6-8,-,few,TRBJ2-2,TGTGCCCCGGACACCGGGGAGCTGTTTTTT,CAPDTGELFF
TRBV10-3,TRBD2,few,TRBJ2-7,TGTGCCACACGACTAGCGGGGGGGTTAAGGGAGCAGTACTTC,CATRLAGGLREQYF
TRBV6-2/TRBV6-3,TRBD1,few,TRBJ2-5,TGTGCCAGCAGAAAACAGGGGGCAGAGACCCAGTACTTC,CASRKQGAETQYF
TRBV7-9,-,few,TRBJ2-7,TGTGCCAGCAGCTCTTATTCCGGGACCCAGACCTACGAGCAGTACTTC,CASSSYSGTQTYEQYF
TRBV4-1,-,-,TRBJ1-2,TGCGCCAGCAGCCAAGATCGTACAGGGAGGAAAGGCTACACCTTC,CASSQDRTGRKGYTF
TRBV7-2,-,-,TRBJ1-1,TGTGCCAGCAGCTTAGGAGGGGAGTACACTGAAGCTTTCTTT,CASSLGGEYTEAFF
TRBV12-3/TRBV12-4,-,-,TRBJ1-1,TGTGCCAGCAAGTCAAGGGACACTGAAGCTTTCTTT,CASKSRDTEAFF
TRBV30,TRBD2,few,TRBJ2-2,TGTGCCTGGAGTCGCCAGGCGGGAGTGAACACCGGGGAGCTGTTTTTT,CAWSRQAGVNTGELFF
TRBV11-2,TRBD2,few,TRBJ2-1,TGTGCCAGCAGCTTAGTAGCGGGGGGGGAAAGTGAGCAGTTCTTC,CASSLVAGGESEQFF
TRBV20-1,-,few,TRBJ1-2,TGCAGTGCTAGAGCAATGAGCAGGGTGGGAGATAACTATGGCTACACCTTC,CSARAMSRVGDNYGYTF